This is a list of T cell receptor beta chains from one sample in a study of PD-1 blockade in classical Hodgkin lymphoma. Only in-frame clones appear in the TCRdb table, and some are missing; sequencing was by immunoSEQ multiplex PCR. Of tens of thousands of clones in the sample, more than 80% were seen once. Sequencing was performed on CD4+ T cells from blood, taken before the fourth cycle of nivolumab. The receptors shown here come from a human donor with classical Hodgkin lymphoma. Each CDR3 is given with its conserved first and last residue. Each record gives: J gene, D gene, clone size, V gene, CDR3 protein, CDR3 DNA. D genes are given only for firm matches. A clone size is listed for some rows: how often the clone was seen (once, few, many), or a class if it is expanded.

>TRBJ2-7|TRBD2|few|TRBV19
CASTPGGTSGGYEQYF
TGTGCCAGTACCCCCGGGGGGACTAGCGGGGGCTACGAGCAGTACTTC
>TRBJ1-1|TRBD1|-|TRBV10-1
CASSLHRGRNTEAFF
TGCGCCAGCAGCCTTCACAGGGGGCGGAACACTGAAGCTTTCTTT
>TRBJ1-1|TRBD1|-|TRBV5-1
CASSLTGVAGTEAFF
TGCGCCAGCAGCCTCACAGGGGTCGCGGGCACTGAAGCTTTCTTT
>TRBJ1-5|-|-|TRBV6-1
CATPPGVIQPQHF
TGTGCCACTCCGCCAGGGGTGATACAGCCCCAGCATTTT
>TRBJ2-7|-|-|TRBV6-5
CASSYTGLSEQYF
TGTGCCAGCAGTTACACAGGGTTATCCGAGCAGTACTTC
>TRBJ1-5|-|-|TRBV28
CASTAAGAGNQPQHF
TGTGCCAGCACCGCGGCTGGGGCTGGCAATCAGCCCCAGCATTTT
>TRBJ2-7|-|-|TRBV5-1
CARPRGFSLRYEQYF
TGCGCCAGGCCCAGGGGTTTCTCGCTACGCTACGAGCAGTACTTC
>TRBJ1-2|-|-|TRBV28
CASRTEFYGYTF
TGTGCCAGCAGAACAGAGTTCTATGGCTACACCTTC
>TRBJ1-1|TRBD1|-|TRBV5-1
CASSLAGGQGGEAFF
TGCGCCAGCAGCTTGGCCGGGGGACAGGGTGGCGAAGCTTTCTTT
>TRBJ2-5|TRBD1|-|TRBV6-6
CASRFGTEETQYF
TGTGCCAGCAGATTCGGGACAGAAGAGACCCAGTACTTC
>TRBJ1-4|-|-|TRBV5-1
CASSFMGPGTDLFF
TGCGCCAGCAGCTTTATGGGCCCGGGGACGGACCTGTTTTTT
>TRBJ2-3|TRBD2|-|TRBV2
CASSERAGGRRVADTQYF
TGTGCCAGCAGTGAGAGAGCGGGGGGGCGTAGAGTAGCAGATACGCAGTATTTT
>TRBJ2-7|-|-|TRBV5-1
CASSLGTSSYEQYF
TGCGCCAGCAGCTTGGGGACGTCCTCCTACGAGCAGTACTTC
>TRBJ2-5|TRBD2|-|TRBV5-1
CASSPGGGQETQYF
TGCGCCAGCAGCCCGGGAGGCGGGCAAGAGACCCAGTACTTC
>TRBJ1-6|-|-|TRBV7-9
CASSMGSSDNSPLHF
TGTGCCAGCAGCATGGGGAGCTCGGATAATTCACCCCTCCACTTT
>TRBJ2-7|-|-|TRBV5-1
CASSLEGYEQYF
TGCGCCAGCAGCTTGGAAGGCTACGAGCAGTACTTC
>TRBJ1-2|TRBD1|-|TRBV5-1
CASSLEQGAWGYTF
TGCGCCAGCAGCTTGGAACAGGGGGCTTGGGGCTACACCTTC
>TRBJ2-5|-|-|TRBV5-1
CASSLEWNQETQYF
TGCGCCAGCAGCTTGGAATGGAATCAAGAGACCCAGTACTTC
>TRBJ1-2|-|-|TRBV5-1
CASSLEGVQGYTF
TGCGCCAGCAGCTTGGAAGGGGTACAAGGCTACACCTTC
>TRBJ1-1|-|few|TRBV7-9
CASSLDGESRAFF
TGTGCCAGCAGCTTAGACGGGGAGTCGAGAGCTTTCTTT
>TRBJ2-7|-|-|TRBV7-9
CASSFVPISYEQYF
TGTGCCAGCAGCTTTGTCCCTATCTCCTACGAGCAGTACTTC
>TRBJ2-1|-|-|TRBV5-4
CASSLMRGPVGEQFF
TGTGCCAGCAGCTTGATGAGGGGACCGGTTGGTGAGCAGTTCTTC
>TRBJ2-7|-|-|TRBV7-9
CASSISGRAGGEQYF
TGTGCCAGCAGCATTAGTGGCAGGGCTGGTGGCGAGCAGTACTTC
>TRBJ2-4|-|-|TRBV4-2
CASSQEGVAKNIQYF
TGTGCCAGCAGCCAAGAGGGGGTGGCCAAAAACATTCAGTACTTC
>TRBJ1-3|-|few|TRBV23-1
CASRIHNSSGNTIYF
TGCGCCAGCCGAATCCACAACAGCTCTGGAAACACCATATATTTT
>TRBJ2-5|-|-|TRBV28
CASSWAGEETQYF
TGTGCCAGCAGCTGGGCAGGGGAAGAGACCCAGTACTTC
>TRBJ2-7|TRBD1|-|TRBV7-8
CASSLVDRDYEQYF
TGTGCCAGCAGCTTAGTGGACAGGGACTACGAGCAGTACTTC
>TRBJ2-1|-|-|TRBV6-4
CASSEFPTSSDEQFF
TGTGCCAGCAGTGAATTCCCCACTAGTTCCGATGAGCAGTTCTTC
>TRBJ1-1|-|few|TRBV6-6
CASSDDSAGAFF
TGTGCCAGCAGTGATGACAGTGCCGGAGCTTTCTTT
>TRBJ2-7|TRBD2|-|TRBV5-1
CASSSLGTSGGDEQYF
TGCGCCAGCAGCTCACTTGGGACTAGCGGGGGGGACGAGCAGTACTTC
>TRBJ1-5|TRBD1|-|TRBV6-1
CASSELRGQGFRPQHF
TGTGCCAGCAGTGAACTGAGGGGACAGGGATTCCGGCCCCAGCATTTT
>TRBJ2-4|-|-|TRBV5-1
CASSLDVASREYF
TGCGCCAGCAGCTTGGATGTCGCTAGCAGGGAGTACTTC
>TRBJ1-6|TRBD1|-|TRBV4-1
CASSQAGTVPLLGALHF
TGCGCCAGCAGCCAGGCTGGGACAGTCCCCCTATTGGGTGCCCTCCACTTT
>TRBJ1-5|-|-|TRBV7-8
CASSLGRDQPQHF
TGTGCCAGCAGCTTAGGGCGGGATCAGCCCCAGCATTTT
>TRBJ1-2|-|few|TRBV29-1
CSVGAGRGYTF
TGCAGCGTTGGGGCAGGACGCGGCTACACCTTC
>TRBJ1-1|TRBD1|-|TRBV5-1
CASRPDRAISTEAFF
TGCGCCAGCAGGCCGGACAGGGCTATTAGCACTGAAGCTTTCTTT
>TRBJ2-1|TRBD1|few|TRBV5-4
CASSIRQGAPIF
TGTGCCAGCAGCATCCGACAGGGGGCGCCGATCTTC
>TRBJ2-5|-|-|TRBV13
CASSFKETQYF
TGTGCCAGCAGCTTCAAAGAGACCCAGTACTTC
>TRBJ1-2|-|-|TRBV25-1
CASSETTHQGSYGYTF
TGTGCCAGCAGTGAAACGACACACCAGGGTTCCTATGGCTACACCTTC
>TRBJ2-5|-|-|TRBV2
CASRQTTLKETQYF
TGTGCCAGCAGACAAACAACACTAAAAGAGACCCAGTACTTC
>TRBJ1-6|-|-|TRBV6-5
CATHRDLNSPLHF
TGTGCCACTCACCGGGACCTTAATTCACCCCTCCACTTT
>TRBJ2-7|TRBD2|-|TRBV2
CASKGSGGSYEQYF
TGTGCCAGCAAAGGTAGCGGGGGGTCCTACGAGCAGTACTTC
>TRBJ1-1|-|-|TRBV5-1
CASSSYGGATEAFF
TGCGCCAGCAGCTCTTACGGGGGCGCCACTGAAGCTTTCTTT
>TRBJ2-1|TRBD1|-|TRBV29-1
CSVAYRGRNEQFF
TGCAGCGTTGCCTACAGGGGGCGGAATGAGCAGTTCTTC
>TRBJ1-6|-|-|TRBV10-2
CASSESPGSSPLHF
TGCGCCAGCAGTGAGTCGCCAGGGAGTTCACCCCTCCACTTT
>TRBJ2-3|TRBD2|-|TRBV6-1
CASSEANRLKTSGGADTQYF
TGTGCCAGCAGTGAAGCGAATCGATTGAAAACTAGCGGGGGGGCAGATACGCAGTATTTT
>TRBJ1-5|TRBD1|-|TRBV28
CASSPQGASQPQHF
TGTGCCAGCAGCCCCCAGGGGGCTTCTCAGCCCCAGCATTTT
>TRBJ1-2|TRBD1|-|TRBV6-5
CASTPRDSYGYTF
TGTGCCAGCACTCCCCGGGACAGCTATGGCTACACCTTC
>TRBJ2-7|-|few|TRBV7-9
CASSLEGLTIYEQYF
TGTGCCAGCAGCTTAGAGGGACTCACGATCTACGAGCAGTACTTC
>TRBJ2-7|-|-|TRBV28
CASSFFPNSYEQYF
TGTGCCAGCAGTTTTTTCCCGAATTCCTACGAGCAGTACTTC
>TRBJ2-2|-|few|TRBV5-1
CASQMDPTNTGELFF
TGCGCCAGCCAAATGGACCCGACGAACACCGGGGAGCTGTTTTTT
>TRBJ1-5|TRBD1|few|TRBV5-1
CASRSGTGDQPQHF
TGCGCCAGCAGGTCCGGGACAGGGGATCAGCCCCAGCATTTT
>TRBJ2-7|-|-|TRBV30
CARRVNGSYEQYF
TGTGCCCGCAGGGTGAACGGGTCCTACGAGCAGTACTTC
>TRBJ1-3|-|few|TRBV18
CASSPQGGNTIYF
TGTGCCAGCTCACCACAAGGCGGAAACACCATATATTTT
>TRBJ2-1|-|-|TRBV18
CASSPGYPDEQFF
TGTGCCAGCTCACCAGGCTACCCCGATGAGCAGTTCTTC
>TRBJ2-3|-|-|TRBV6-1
CASSVALGPGDTQYF
TGTGCCAGCAGTGTCGCTCTGGGGCCGGGAGATACGCAGTATTTT
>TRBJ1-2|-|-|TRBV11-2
CASSLAGAYGYTF
TGTGCCAGCAGCTTAGCAGGGGCCTATGGCTACACCTTC
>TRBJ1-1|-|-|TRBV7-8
CASSSPSGAMNTEAFF
TGTGCCAGCAGCTCCCCCTCAGGGGCCATGAACACTGAAGCTTTCTTT
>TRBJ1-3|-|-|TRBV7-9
CASSPRAGSSGNTIYF
TGTGCCAGCAGCCCGAGGGCCGGGAGCTCTGGAAACACCATATATTTT
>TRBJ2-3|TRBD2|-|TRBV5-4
CASSGGLAVYADTQYF
TGTGCCAGCAGTGGGGGACTAGCCGTTTACGCAGATACGCAGTATTTT